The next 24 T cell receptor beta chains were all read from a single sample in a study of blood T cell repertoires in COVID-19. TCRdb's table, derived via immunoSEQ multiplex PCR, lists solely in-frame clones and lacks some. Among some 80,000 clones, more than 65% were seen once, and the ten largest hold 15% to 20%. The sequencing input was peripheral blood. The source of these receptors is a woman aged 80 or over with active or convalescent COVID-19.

The CDR3 coding sequence is TGCGCCAGCAGCTTGGTCTCGTGGACAGGGAGCCAAGAGACCCAGTACTTC. It yields the protein CASSLVSWTGSQETQYF. The chain has TRBV5-1 and TRBJ2-5, with 8 positions matching TRBD1. Unmatched junction bases numbered 8, after V lost 0 bases and J lost 1 base. This CDR3 is 17 amino acids long. Germline V gene data show CDR1 as SGHRS and CDR2 as YFSETQ.

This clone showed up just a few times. CDR3 DNA sequence: TGTGCCACCAGCAGAGAACGACAGGGGGATGAAAAACTGTTTTTT. Translation: CATSRERQGDEKLFF. The rearrangement joins TRBV15 to TRBJ1-4; TRBD1 matches 9 bases. Germline values: CDR1 LNHNV, CDR2 YYDKDF (reference sequence). V shed 0 bases, J shed 6 bases, and the junction held 2 bases outside the gene matches. The CDR3 is 15 amino acids.

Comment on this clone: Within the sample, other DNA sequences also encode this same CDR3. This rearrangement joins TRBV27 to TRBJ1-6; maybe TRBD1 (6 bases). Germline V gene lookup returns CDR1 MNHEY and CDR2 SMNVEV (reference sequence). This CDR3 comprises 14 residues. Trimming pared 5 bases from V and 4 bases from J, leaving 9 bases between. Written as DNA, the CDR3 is TGTGCCAGCAGTGACAGGCCTTATAATTCACCCCTCCACTTT. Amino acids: CASSDRPYNSPLHF.

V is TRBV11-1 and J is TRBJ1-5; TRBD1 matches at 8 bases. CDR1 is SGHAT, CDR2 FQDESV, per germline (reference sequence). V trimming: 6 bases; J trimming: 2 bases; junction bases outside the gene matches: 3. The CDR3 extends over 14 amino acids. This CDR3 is CASRRQGCNQPQHF. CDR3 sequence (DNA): TGTGCCAGCAGACGACAGGGGTGCAATCAGCCCCAGCATTTT.

In DNA form, the CDR3 reads TGTGCCAGTAGCACTACAGGGTTGGGCACCGGGGAGCTGTTTTTT. This sequence encodes CASSTTGLGTGELFF. The chain has TRBV19 and TRBJ2-2; maybe TRBD1 (6 bases). The germline V gene has CDR1 LNHDA and CDR2 SQIVND (reference sequence). The V end was cut by 6 bases, the J end by 4 bases, with 15 bases between. The CDR3 extends over 15 amino acids.

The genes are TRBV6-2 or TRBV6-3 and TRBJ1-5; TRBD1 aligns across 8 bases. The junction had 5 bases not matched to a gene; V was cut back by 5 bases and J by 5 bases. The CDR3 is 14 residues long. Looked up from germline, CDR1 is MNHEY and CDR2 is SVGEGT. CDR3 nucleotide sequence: TGTGCCAGCAGTCCCACGACAGGGGATCAGCCCCAGCATTTT. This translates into CASSPTTGDQPQHF.

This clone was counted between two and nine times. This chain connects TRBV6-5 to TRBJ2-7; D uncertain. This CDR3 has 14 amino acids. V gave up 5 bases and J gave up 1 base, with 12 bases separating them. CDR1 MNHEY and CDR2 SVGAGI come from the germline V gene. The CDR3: CASSLRTASYEQYF. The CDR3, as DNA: TGTGCCAGCAGTCTCCGAACAGCTTCCTACGAGCAGTACTTC.

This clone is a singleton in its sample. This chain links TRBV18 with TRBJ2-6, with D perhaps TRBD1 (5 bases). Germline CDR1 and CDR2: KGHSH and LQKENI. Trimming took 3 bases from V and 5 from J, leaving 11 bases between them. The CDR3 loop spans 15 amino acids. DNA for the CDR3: TGTGCCAGCTCACCTGGGGCAGATAGGGCCAACGTCCTGACTTTC. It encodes CASSPGADRANVLTF. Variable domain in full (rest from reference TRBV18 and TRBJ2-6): NAGVMQNPRHLVRRRGQEARLRCSPMKGHSHVYWYRQLPEEGLKFMVYLQKENIIDESGMPKERFSAEFPKEGPSILRIQQVVRGDSAAYFCASSPGADRANVLTFGAGSRLTVL.

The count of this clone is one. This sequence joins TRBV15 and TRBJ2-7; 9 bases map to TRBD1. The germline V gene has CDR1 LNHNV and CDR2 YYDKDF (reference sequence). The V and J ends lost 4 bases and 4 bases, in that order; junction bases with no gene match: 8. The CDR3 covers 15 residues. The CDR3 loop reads CATSTLTGGEYEQYF. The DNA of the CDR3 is TGTGCCACCAGCACCCTTACAGGGGGCGAGTACGAGCAGTACTTC.

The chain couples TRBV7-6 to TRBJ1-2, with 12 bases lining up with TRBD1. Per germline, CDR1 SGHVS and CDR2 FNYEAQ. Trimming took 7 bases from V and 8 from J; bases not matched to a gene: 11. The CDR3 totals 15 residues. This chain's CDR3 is CASINWDRGLRGYTF. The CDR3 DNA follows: TGTGCCAGCATCAATTGGGACAGGGGGCTTCGGGGCTACACCTTC.

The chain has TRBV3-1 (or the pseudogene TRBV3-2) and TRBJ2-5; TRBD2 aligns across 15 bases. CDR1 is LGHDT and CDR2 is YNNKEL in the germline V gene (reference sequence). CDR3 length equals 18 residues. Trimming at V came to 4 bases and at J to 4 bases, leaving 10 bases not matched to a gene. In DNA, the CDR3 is TGTGCCAGCAGCCCACCGGGACTAGCGGGGGGTGTCCGAGAGACCCAGTACTTC. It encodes CASSPPGLAGGVRETQYF.

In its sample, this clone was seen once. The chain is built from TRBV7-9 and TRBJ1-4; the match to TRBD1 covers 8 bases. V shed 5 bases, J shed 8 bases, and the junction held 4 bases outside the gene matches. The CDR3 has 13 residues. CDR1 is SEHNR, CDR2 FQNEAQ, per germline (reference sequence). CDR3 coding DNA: TGTGCCAGCAGCACGACAGGGGTGGAAAAACTGTTTTTT. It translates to CASSTTGVEKLFF. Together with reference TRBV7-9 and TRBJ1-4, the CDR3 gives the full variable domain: DTGVSQNPRHKITKRGQNVTFRCDPISEHNRLYWYRQTLGQGPEFLTYFQNEAQLEKSRLLSDRFSAERPKGSFSTLEIQRTEQGDSAMYLCASSTTGVEKLFFGSGTQLSVL.

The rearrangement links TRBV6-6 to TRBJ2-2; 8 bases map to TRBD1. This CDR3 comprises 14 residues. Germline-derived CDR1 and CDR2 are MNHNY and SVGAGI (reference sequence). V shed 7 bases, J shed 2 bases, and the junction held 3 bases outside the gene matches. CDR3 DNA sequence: TGTGCCAGCAACAGGGGGGCTAACACCGGGGAGCTGTTTTTT. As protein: CASNRGANTGELFF.

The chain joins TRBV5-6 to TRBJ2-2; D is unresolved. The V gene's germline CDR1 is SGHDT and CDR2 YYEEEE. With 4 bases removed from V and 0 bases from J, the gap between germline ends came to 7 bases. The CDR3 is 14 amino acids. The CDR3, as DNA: TGTGCCAGCAGCCGCGACACGAACACCGGGGAGCTGTTTTTT. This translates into CASSRDTNTGELFF. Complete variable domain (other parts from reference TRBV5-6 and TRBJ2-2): DAGVTQSPTHLIKTRGQQVTLRCSPKSGHDTVSWYQQALGQGPQFIFQYYEEEERQRGNFPDRFSGHQFPNYSSELNVNALLLGDSALYLCASSRDTNTGELFFGEGSRLTVL.

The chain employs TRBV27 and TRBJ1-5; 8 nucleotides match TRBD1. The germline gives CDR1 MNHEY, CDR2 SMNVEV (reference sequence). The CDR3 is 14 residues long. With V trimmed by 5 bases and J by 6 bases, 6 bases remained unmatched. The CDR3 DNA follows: TGTGCCAGCAGTCTGACAGGGGAAGGTCAGCCCCAGCATTTT. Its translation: CASSLTGEGQPQHF.

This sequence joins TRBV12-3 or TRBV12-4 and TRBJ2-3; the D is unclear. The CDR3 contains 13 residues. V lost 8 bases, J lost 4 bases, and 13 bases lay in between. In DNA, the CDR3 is TGTGCCAGCGCCTATCCGCCCGCAGATACGCAGTATTTT. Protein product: CASAYPPADTQYF.

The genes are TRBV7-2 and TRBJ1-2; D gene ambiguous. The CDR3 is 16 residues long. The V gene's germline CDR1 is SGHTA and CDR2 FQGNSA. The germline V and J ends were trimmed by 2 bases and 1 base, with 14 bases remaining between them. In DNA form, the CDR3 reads TGTGCCAGCAGCTTAACCCCTTTAGGAGTTAACTATGGCTACACCTTC. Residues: CASSLTPLGVNYGYTF.

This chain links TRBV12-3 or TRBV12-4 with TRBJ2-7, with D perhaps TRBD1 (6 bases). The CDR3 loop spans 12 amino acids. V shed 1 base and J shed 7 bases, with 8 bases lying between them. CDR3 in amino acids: CASSLGDTEQYF. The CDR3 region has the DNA TGTGCCAGCAGTTTAGGGGACACGGAGCAGTACTTC.

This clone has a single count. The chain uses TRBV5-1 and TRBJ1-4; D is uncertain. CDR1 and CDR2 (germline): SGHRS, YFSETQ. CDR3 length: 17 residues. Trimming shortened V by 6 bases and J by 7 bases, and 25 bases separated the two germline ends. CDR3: CASTPGSGVSSVEKLFF. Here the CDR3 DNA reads TGCGCCAGCACCCCCGGAAGCGGGGTGAGCTCAGTTGAAAAACTGTTTTTT.

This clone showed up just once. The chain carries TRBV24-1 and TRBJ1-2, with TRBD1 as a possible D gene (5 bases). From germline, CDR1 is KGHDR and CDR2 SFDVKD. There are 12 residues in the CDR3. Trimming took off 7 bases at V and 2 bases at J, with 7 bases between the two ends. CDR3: CATRAGNYGYTF. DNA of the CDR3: TGTGCCACCAGGGCAGGGAACTATGGCTACACCTTC.

This chain's CDR3 is CASSLGFPGLQIQETQYF. Here the CDR3 DNA reads TGTGCCAGCAGCTTGGGCTTTCCGGGACTTCAGATCCAAGAGACCCAGTACTTC. The chain employs TRBV5-5 and TRBJ2-5; perhaps TRBD2 as D (6 bases). The CDR3 spans 18 residues. Trimming cost V 0 bases and J 1 base, with 19 bases left between them. Per germline, CDR1 SGHKS and CDR2 YYEKEE (reference sequence).

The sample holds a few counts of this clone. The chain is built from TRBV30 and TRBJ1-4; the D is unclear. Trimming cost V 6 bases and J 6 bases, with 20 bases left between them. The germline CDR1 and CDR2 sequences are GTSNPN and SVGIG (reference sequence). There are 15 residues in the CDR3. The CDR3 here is CACRVGGTRYEKLFF. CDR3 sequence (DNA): TGTGCCTGCCGGGTGGGAGGTACCCGCTATGAAAAACTGTTTTTT.

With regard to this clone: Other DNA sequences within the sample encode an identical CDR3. The CDR3 protein is CASSSGYEQYF. The CDR3 DNA reads as TGTGCCAGCAGCTCCGGCTACGAGCAGTACTTC. The chain joins TRBV9 to TRBJ2-7; D remains unclear. The V gene lost 4 bases and the J gene lost 3 bases, with 5 bases spanning the gap. The CDR3 runs to 11 residues. Germline V gene data show CDR1 as SGDLS and CDR2 as YYNGEE.

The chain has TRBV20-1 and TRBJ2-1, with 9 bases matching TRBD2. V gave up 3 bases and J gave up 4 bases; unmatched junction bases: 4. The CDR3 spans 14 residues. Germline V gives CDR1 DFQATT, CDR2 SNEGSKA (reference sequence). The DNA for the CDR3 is TGCAGTGCTAGTAGCGGGGGCCTTTACAATGAGCAGTTCTTC. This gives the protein CSASSGGLYNEQFF.